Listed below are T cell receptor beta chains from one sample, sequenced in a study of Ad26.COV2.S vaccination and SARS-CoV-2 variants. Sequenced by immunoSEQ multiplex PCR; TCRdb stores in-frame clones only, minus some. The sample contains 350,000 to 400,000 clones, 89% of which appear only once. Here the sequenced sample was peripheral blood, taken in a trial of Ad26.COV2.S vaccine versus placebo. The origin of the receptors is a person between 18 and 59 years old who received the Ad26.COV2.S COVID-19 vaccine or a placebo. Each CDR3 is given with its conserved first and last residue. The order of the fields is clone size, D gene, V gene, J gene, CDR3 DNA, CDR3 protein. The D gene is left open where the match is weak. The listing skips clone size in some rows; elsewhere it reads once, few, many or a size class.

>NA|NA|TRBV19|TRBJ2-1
TGTGCCAGTAGTATTACGCCGAGGCAGGTCCGCTACAATGAGCAGTTCTTC
CASSITPRQVRYNEQFF
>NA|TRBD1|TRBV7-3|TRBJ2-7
TGTGCCAGCAGCCTCCGGGACAGGTTTCCTCTGAGCTCCTACGAGCAGTACTTC
CASSLRDRFPLSSYEQYF
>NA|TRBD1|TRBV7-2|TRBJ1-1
TGTGCCAGCAGCTTTCCGGGACAGGGTTATTCCGAAGCTTTCTTT
CASSFPGQGYSEAFF
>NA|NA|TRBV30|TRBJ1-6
TGTGCCTGGAGTGTACCTGGGGGCGCCTCCTATAATTCACCCCTCCACTTT
CAWSVPGGASYNSPLHF
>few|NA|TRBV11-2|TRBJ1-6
TGTGCCAGCAGCTTAATTGGGCAGAATTCACCCCTCCACTTT
CASSLIGQNSPLHF
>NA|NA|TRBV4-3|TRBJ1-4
TGCGCCAGCAGCCCGGGCAGGGCAACTAATGAAAAACTGTTTTTT
CASSPGRATNEKLFF
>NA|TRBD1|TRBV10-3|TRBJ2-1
TGTGCCATCAGTGAGGGGGAGTCTACAGGGGGTGGATCCTACAATGAGCAGTTCTTC
CAISEGESTGGGSYNEQFF
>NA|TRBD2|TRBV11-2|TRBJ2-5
TGTGCCAGCAGCTTAGACGGGCGGCGGGAGCTTTGGCAGGAGACCCAGTACTTC
CASSLDGRRELWQETQYF
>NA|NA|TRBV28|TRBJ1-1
TGTGCCAGCAAATTAAGAGGAGGGGCGGGCACTGAAGCTTTCTTT
CASKLRGGAGTEAFF
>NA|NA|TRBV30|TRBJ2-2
TGTGCCTGGAGTTCGACTTCGTTCGCGAACACCGGGGAGCTGTTTTTT
CAWSSTSFANTGELFF